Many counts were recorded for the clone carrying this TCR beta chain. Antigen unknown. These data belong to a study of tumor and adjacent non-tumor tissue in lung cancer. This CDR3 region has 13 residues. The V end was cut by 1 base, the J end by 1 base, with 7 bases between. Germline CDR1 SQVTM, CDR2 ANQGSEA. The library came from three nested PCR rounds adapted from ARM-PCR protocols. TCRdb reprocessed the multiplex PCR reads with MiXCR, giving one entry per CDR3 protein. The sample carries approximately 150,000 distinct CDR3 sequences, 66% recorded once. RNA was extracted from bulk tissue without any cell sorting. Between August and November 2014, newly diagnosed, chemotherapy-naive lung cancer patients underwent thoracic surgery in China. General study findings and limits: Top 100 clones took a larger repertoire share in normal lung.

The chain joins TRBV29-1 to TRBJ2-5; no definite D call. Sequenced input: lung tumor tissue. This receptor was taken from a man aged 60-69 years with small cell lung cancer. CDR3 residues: CSVEVQAQETQYF. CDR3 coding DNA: TGCAGCGTTGAAGTCCAGGCCCAAGAGACCCAGTACTTC.